This TCR beta chain was sequenced in a study of T-cell memory formation after mild COVID-19. Study details: TCR clusters were mostly confined to one donor each.

There are a few counts of this clonotype. V was trimmed by 0 bases and J by 7 bases, leaving 13 bases between them. The CDR3 covers 15 residues. The V gene's germline CDR1 is LNHNV and CDR2 YYDKDF (reference sequence). Constant-segment primers were used for 5'RACE, and the resulting TCR alpha and TCR beta cDNA libraries carried sample barcodes and UMIs. MiXCR was run by TCRdb on the 5' RACE reads, yielding one entry per CDR3 protein. The profile covers roughly 170,000 distinct CDR3 sequences, with approximately 17% appearing a single time and roughly 3.9% taken by the ten largest. V usage is TRBV15 and J usage is TRBJ2-1, with no clear D. This clonotype was sampled from a young man who had mild COVID-19 (a few samples of this study predate the infection). Cell type and time point are not known. Sequenced: PBMCs or a T cell subset sorted from them (not recorded which). Written as DNA, the CDR3 is TGTGCCACCAGCAGAGATCAACCCCTCAGTAATGAGCAGTTCTTC. It yields the protein CATSRDQPLSNEQFF.